This T cell receptor beta chain is from a study of patients and donors after allogeneic stem cell transplantation (dated by TCRdb to about 2020). Libraries were built with RT-PCR. Sequencing relied on a NextSeq 550. The raw public data were reprocessed by TCRdb itself: fastp quality trimming at Q25, MiXCR clonotype calling, in-frame beta chains only. All rows with the same CDR3 protein become a single entry with the most common DNA and genes. This sample comprises about 960,000 distinct CDR3 sequences, approximately 18% of them detected only once. Jointly, the top ten make up around 6% of the sample. In this sample, this clonotype turned up a few times. It lacks a known antigen. Base qualities are not at hand, and no much larger clone is one base apart. The CDR3 contains 14 residues, cysteine and phenylalanine counted. Only the CDR3 portion is preserved as DNA: 42 bases, with reading frame beginning at the first base. Reading the germline V gene gives CDR1 SGHRS and CDR2 YFSETQ. V sheds 2 bases and J sheds 3 bases, leaving 12 bases between their ends.

Specimen: blood, either unsorted or a sorted T cell fraction (not recorded which). The clonotype was recovered from a human donor who was either an allogeneic HSCT recipient or a stem cell or donor lymphocyte infusion donor (not recorded which). It is not recorded whose cells these are; they may come from a transplant donor. This chain joins TRBV5-1 to TRBJ2-7; the D segment is perhaps TRBD1 or TRBD2, each sharing 7 matched bases. The bases read TGCGCCAGCAGCTTTTCAGGGGGGGACTACGAGCAGTACTTC. It translates to CASSFSGGDYEQYF.